These 31 T cell receptor beta chains were all obtained from the same sample, sequenced in a study of beta chain features in type 1 diabetes. Their recognized antigens are unknown. General study points: In every one of the four CD4+ subsets, TCRB CDR3s were moderately but significantly shorter in Type 1 diabetes patients.

Expressed TCRB transcripts were sequenced after all isolated RNA was converted to cDNA. Assay used: immunoSEQ multiplex PCR; TCRdb lists only in-frame clones, some missing. The table includes about 700,000 clones, roughly an eighth detected once. Material: naive CD4+ T cells from blood. These receptor sequences come from a man aged 18 to 29 with type 1 diabetes.

V is TRBV30 and J is TRBJ1-2; 9 bases are shared with TRBD1. The CDR3 runs 14 residues. Germline values: CDR1 GTSNPN, CDR2 SVGIG (reference sequence). V gave up 3 bases and J gave up 6 bases; unmatched junction bases: 8. This CDR3 is CAWSPDRGYDGYTF. The CDR3 bases are TGTGCCTGGAGCCCTGACAGGGGGTATGATGGCTACACCTTC.

This clone has more than one count but fewer than ten. The chain's CDR3 is CASSPPGTDYEQYF. The DNA for the CDR3 is TGTGCCAGCAGCCCCCCCGGGACAGACTACGAGCAGTACTTC. The V call is TRBV7-2, the J call TRBJ2-7; 7 bases line up with TRBD1. Looked up from germline, CDR1 is SGHTA and CDR2 is FQGNSA. Trimming at V came to 5 bases and at J to 3 bases, leaving 7 bases not matched to a gene. The length of the CDR3 is 14 residues.

This chain connects TRBV21-1 to TRBJ1-1. TRBV21-1 is flagged as a pseudogene. The CDR3 runs 15 residues. This chain's CDR3 is CASSKGGELNTEAFF. The CDR3 DNA follows: TGTGCCAGCAGCAAAGGGGGAGAACTGAACACTGAAGCTTTCTTT.

This clone was counted only a few times. One end of the junction is discordant with germline, which a read error may explain. Other DNA variants within this sample encode the same CDR3. This chain joins TRBV29-1 and TRBJ1-1; 7 bases match TRBD1. The CDR3 totals 13 residues. CDR1 and CDR2 (germline): SQVTM, ANQGSEA. The CDR3 DNA follows: TGCAGCGAACGACAGGGTTCTGTTGCTGAAGCCTTCTTT. Its translation is CSERQGSVAEAFF.

In this sample, this clone turned up a few times. The rearrangement joins TRBV5-1 to TRBJ1-2; D unclear. Germline CDR1 SGHRS, CDR2 YFSETQ. V was shortened by 4 bases and J by 1 base, with 8 bases between the two germline ends. This CDR3 is built from 13 residues. Written as DNA, the CDR3 is TGCGCCAGCAGCCCCGATGTTAACTATGGCTACACCTTC. Residues: CASSPDVNYGYTF.

This clone was counted a few times. This sequence joins TRBV6-5 and TRBJ1-4, with TRBD1 matching over 9 bases. The V and J ends lost 3 bases and 8 bases, in that order; junction bases with no gene match: 7. Germline-derived CDR1 and CDR2 are MNHEY and SVGAGI. The CDR3 covers 15 residues. CDR3 in amino acids: CASSYYVDRGEKLFF. CDR3 bases: TGTGCCAGCAGTTATTACGTGGACAGGGGAGAAAAACTGTTTTTT.

The chain employs TRBV28 and TRBJ1-1, with D possibly TRBD1 on 6 matching bases. The V gene's germline CDR1 is MDHEN and CDR2 SYDVKM. The ends were cut back, 8 bases at V and 2 bases at J, with 9 bases in the middle. The CDR3 consists of 12 residues. CDR3 amino acids: CASGTSNTEAFF. The CDR3 coding sequence is TGTGCCAGCGGGACAAGCAACACTGAAGCTTTCTTT.

This clone turned up a few times. This chain joins TRBV5-1 and TRBJ1-2; 10 bases fit TRBD1. Germline V lookup: CDR1 SGHRS, CDR2 YFSETQ. Trimming cost V 1 base and J 8 bases; bases outside gene matches: 5. This CDR3 contains 14 residues. In DNA, the CDR3 is TGCGCCAGCAGCTTGATGGGGACAGGGGTCGGCTACACCTTC. Translation: CASSLMGTGVGYTF.

This clone has only a few counts. V usage is TRBV7-3 and J usage is TRBJ2-1; D perhaps matches TRBD2 (5 bases). Germline CDR1 reads SGHTA; CDR2 reads FQGTGA. The ends were cut back, 6 bases at V and 3 bases at J, with 9 bases in the middle. The CDR3 runs to 13 residues. CDR3 sequence reads: CASRAGVYNEQFF. In nucleotides, the CDR3 is TGTGCCAGCAGAGCCGGGGTCTACAATGAGCAGTTCTTC.

V gene TRBV28 combines with J gene TRBJ2-7, with D unresolved. The CDR3 extends over 12 amino acids. The germline V gene has CDR1 MDHEN and CDR2 SYDVKM. Trimming shortened V by 3 bases and J by 5 bases, and 8 bases separated the two germline ends. As DNA, the CDR3 is TGTGCCAGCAGTTTGGACGCCCACGAGCAGTACTTC. Protein sequence: CASSLDAHEQYF.

The chain carries TRBV7-8 and TRBJ1-4; no reliable D call. The CDR3 loop spans 15 amino acids. V was pared by 5 bases and J by 4 bases, with 14 bases between. CDR1 and CDR2 (germline): SGHVS, FQNEAQ. The CDR3, as DNA: TGTGCCAGCAGCCCCCGGGGAAGGAGTAATGAAAAACTGTTTTTT. Amino acids: CASSPRGRSNEKLFF.

The genes are TRBV10-3 and TRBJ2-1; the match to TRBD1 covers 8 bases. The CDR3 contains 14 residues. Germline trimming cut 1 base from V and 7 bases from J; bases unmatched to any gene: 3. The germline CDR1 and CDR2 sequences are ENHRY and SYGVKD. The CDR3 DNA follows: TGTGCCATCAGTGAGTGGACAGGGAAGAATGAGCAGTTCTTC. Amino acid sequence: CAISEWTGKNEQFF.

The table lists this clone with a few counts. The V and J genes are TRBV19 and TRBJ1-1, with D possibly matching TRBD1 (6 bases). Germline assignment: CDR1 LNHDA and CDR2 SQIVND (reference sequence). The V end lost 4 bases, the J end lost 4 bases, and 16 bases lay between the germline ends. The CDR3 runs to 15 residues. The CDR3 sequence: CASSTQGSSGTEAFF. In nucleotides, the CDR3 is TGTGCCAGTAGTACACAGGGTAGTTCGGGCACTGAAGCTTTCTTT.

This chain links TRBV4-1 with TRBJ1-5, with TRBD1 as a possible D gene (5 bases). CDR1 is MGHRA and CDR2 is YSYEKL in the germline V gene. Trimming cost V 4 bases and J 7 bases, with 11 bases left between them. The CDR3 contains 13 residues. CDR3 region: CASSPRESQPQHF. The CDR3 DNA reads TGCGCCAGCAGCCCCAGGGAGTCGCAGCCCCAGCATTTT.

V is TRBV18 and J is TRBJ2-1; the D gene is possibly TRBD1 (5 bases). Germline-derived CDR1 and CDR2 are KGHSH and LQKENI. Trimming shortened V by 3 bases and J by 4 bases, and 16 bases separated the two germline ends. The CDR3 covers 16 residues. The CDR3 DNA reads as TGTGCCAGCTCACCCCCTGGGGCAGAGATTTACAATGAGCAGTTCTTC. Protein sequence: CASSPPGAEIYNEQFF.

J is TRBJ1-1 and V is TRBV7-9; D gene uncertain. The CDR3 runs 14 residues. The V gene lost 3 bases and the J gene lost 2 bases, with 10 bases spanning the gap. Germline values: CDR1 SEHNR, CDR2 FQNEAQ (reference sequence). The CDR3 bases are TGTGCCAGCAGCTTGAAGGAGCACAACACTGAAGCTTTCTTT. It encodes CASSLKEHNTEAFF.

Details on this clone: The same CDR3 can be traced to other DNA sequences in this sample. This chain connects TRBV30 to TRBJ2-3; D not resolved. The CDR3 sequence is 13 residues long. V dropped 0 bases and J dropped 2 bases, with 6 bases sitting between them. Germline V gene lookup returns CDR1 GTSNPN and CDR2 SVGIG (reference sequence). This CDR3 reads CAWSVGHTDTQYF. CDR3 DNA sequence: TGTGCCTGGAGTGTTGGGCACACAGATACGCAGTATTTT.

This clone occurred a few times. The chain joins TRBV29-1 to TRBJ1-4; the match to TRBD1 covers 8 bases. The germline CDR1 and CDR2 sequences are SQVTM and ANQGSEA. The V gene end was trimmed by 5 bases and the J gene end by 7 bases; junction bases not matched to a gene: 12. This CDR3 region has 15 residues. The CDR3 loop reads CSVHLGRQGFEKLFF. CDR3 DNA sequence: TGCAGCGTTCACTTGGGGAGACAGGGGTTTGAAAAACTGTTTTTT.

In its sample, this clone was seen a few times. The V call is TRBV13, the J call TRBJ2-1; a possible D gene is TRBD2 (6 bases). Germline lookup yields CDR1 PRHDT and CDR2 FYEKMQ (reference sequence). Trimming removed 6 bases from V and 6 bases from J, with 18 bases in between. This CDR3 has 15 amino acids. CDR3 region: CASSAYGGFGNEQFF. The CDR3 DNA is TGTGCCAGCAGTGCGTACGGGGGTTTCGGCAATGAGCAGTTCTTC.

The gene calls are TRBV27 and TRBJ1-1; perhaps TRBD1 as D (5 bases). Germline V CDR1 and CDR2: MNHEY, SMNVEV (reference sequence). Trimming took 2 bases from V and 5 from J, leaving 18 bases between them. This CDR3 is 16 amino acids long. Here the CDR3 DNA reads TGTGCCAGCAGTTTAAGGTCAGCCACTAGACAGACTGAAGCTTTCTTT. Its protein is CASSLRSATRQTEAFF.

This chain connects TRBV15 to TRBJ1-4; 9 bases agree with TRBD1. Germline CDR1 reads LNHNV; CDR2 reads YYDKDF (reference sequence). The junction had 5 bases not matched to a gene; V was cut back by 4 bases and J by 5 bases. There are 15 residues in the CDR3. CDR3 nucleotides: TGTGCCACCAGCATCCGGACAGGGGCGAATGAAAAACTGTTTTTT. This translates into CATSIRTGANEKLFF. The variable domain in full, completed from reference TRBV15 and TRBJ1-4, reads DAMVIQNPRYQVTQFGKPVTLSCSQTLNHNVMYWYQQKSSQAPKLLFHYYDKDFNNEADTPDNFQSRRPNTSFCFLDIRSPGLGDTAMYLCATSIRTGANEKLFFGSGTQLSVL.

This chain uses TRBV6-5 with TRBJ1-2; TRBD1 is a possible D gene (6 bases). V dropped 1 base and J dropped 7 bases, with 13 bases sitting between them. This CDR3 comprises 14 residues. CDR1 MNHEY and CDR2 SVGAGI come from the germline V gene. Written as DNA, the CDR3 is TGTGCCAGCAGTTACTTACAGGGCTTGAGTGGCTACACCTTC. This codes for CASSYLQGLSGYTF.

For this clone: The sample carries other DNA sequences with the same CDR3. The rearrangement joins TRBV14 to TRBJ1-1; D uncertain. Germline loops: CDR1 SGHDN, CDR2 FVKESK. CDR3 length: 13 amino acids. V shed 3 bases and J shed 2 bases, with 7 bases lying between them. This CDR3 is CASSQQANTEAFF. The CDR3, as DNA: TGTGCCAGCAGCCAGCAAGCAAACACTGAAGCTTTCTTT.

This chain links TRBV7-9 with TRBJ2-1; perhaps D is TRBD1 or TRBD2 (5 bases each). The germline CDR1 and CDR2 sequences are SEHNR and FQNEAQ (reference sequence). The CDR3 runs 13 residues. The V gene lost 1 base and the J gene lost 7 bases, with 8 bases spanning the gap. The CDR3 is CASSLVGGNEQFF. The CDR3 coding sequence is TGTGCCAGCAGCTTAGTTGGGGGTAATGAGCAGTTCTTC.

This clone was seen a handful of times. The rearrangement uses TRBV25-1 and TRBJ2-3; no clear D. V was cut by 4 bases and J by 3 bases, with 14 bases left in between. Germline CDR1 MGHDK, CDR2 SYGVNS. The CDR3 extends over 15 amino acids. CDR3 DNA: TGTGCCAGCAGTGCTCTACAGACCTCGACAGATACGCAGTATTTT. This encodes CASSALQTSTDTQYF.

The chain is built from TRBV15 and TRBJ1-2; D remains unclear. Between the trimmed V and J ends, which lost 0 bases and 4 bases, there was a span of 9 bases. Germline CDR1 is LNHNV and CDR2 is YYDKDF (reference sequence). This CDR3 has 14 residues. The CDR3, as DNA: TGTGCCACCAGCAGAGATCGTGGAAGCTATGGCTACACCTTC. Translation: CATSRDRGSYGYTF.

In this sample, this clone turned up a few times. J is TRBJ1-1 and V is TRBV9; the D is unclear. Trimming cost V 0 bases and J 1 base, with 4 bases left between them. The CDR3 length is 13 residues. Germline V gene sequence: CDR1 SGDLS, CDR2 YYNGEE. The chain's CDR3 is CASSVESNTEAFF. In nucleotides, the CDR3 is TGTGCCAGCAGCGTAGAGTCGAACACTGAAGCTTTCTTT.

The DNA for the CDR3 is TGTGCCAGCAGTAAGGACAGGGGGCCTGGGGCCAACGTCCTGACTTTC. Translated, it gives CASSKDRGPGANVLTF. The chain joins TRBV6-6 to TRBJ2-6; 11 bases align to TRBD1. Germline lookup yields CDR1 MNHNY and CDR2 SVGAGI (reference sequence). CDR3 size: 16 residues. V lost 5 bases and J lost 2; bases outside the gene matches: 2.

This clone has only a few counts. The chain uses TRBV5-1 and TRBJ2-7; 8 nucleotides match TRBD1. The CDR3 runs to 14 residues. The trim removed 1 base at V and 4 bases at J, leaving 4 bases unmatched. Germline V gene sequence: CDR1 SGHRS, CDR2 YFSETQ. The CDR3 sequence: CASSLWDRRYEQYF. The CDR3 DNA follows: TGCGCCAGCAGCTTGTGGGACAGGAGGTACGAGCAGTACTTC.

Concerning this clone itself: Other DNA sequences in the same sample also yield this CDR3. The rearrangement links TRBV19 to TRBJ1-5; no reliable D call. Germline assignment: CDR1 LNHDA and CDR2 SQIVND (reference sequence). This CDR3 region has 14 residues. V lost 3 bases to trimming and J lost 1 base, with 7 bases between them. The CDR3 here is CASSIGRSNQPQHF. The DNA of the CDR3 is TGTGCCAGTAGTATCGGTAGAAGCAATCAGCCCCAGCATTTT.

This clone was picked up a small number of times. The rearrangement links TRBV29-1 to TRBJ1-1, with a weak D call TRBD1 (5 bases). Germline V CDR1 and CDR2: SQVTM, ANQGSEA. V lost 6 bases, J lost 5 bases, and 10 bases lay in between. CDR3 length equals 11 residues. DNA of the CDR3: TGCAGCGTCTTCAGGGTGACTGAAGCTTTCTTT. This translates into CSVFRVTEAFF.